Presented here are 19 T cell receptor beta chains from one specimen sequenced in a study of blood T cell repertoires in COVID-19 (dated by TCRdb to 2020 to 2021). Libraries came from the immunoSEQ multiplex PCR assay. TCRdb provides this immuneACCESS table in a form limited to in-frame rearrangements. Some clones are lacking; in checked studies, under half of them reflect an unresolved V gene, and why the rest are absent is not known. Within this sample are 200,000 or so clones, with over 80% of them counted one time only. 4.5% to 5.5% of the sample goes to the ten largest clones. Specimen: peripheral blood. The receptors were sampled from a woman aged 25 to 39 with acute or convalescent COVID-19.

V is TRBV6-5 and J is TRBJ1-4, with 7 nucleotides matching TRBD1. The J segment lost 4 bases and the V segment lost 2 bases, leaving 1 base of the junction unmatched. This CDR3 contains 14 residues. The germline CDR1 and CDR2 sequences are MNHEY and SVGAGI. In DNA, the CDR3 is TGTGCCAGCAGTTACGGGACAGTTAATGAAAAACTGTTTTTT. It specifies CASSYGTVNEKLFF.

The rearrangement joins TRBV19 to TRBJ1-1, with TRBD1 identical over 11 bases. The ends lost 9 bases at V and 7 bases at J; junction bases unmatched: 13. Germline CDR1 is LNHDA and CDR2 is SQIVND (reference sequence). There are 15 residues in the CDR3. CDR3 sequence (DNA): TGTGCCAGCATCCTCCGGACAGGGGGCCGGGGTGAAGCTTTCTTT. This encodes CASILRTGGRGEAFF.

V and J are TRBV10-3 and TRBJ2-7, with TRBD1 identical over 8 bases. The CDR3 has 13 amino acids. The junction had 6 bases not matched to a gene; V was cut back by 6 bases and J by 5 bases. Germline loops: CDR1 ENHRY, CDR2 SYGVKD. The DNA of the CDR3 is TGTGCCATCAGAATGACAGGGGACCACGAGCAGTACTTC. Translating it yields CAIRMTGDHEQYF.

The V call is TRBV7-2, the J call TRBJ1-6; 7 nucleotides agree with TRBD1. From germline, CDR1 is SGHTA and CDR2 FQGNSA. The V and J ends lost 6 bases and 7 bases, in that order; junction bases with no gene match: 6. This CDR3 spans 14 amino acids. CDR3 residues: CASRRDRDNSPLHF. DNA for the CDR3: TGTGCCAGCAGGCGTGACAGGGACAATTCACCCCTCCACTTT.

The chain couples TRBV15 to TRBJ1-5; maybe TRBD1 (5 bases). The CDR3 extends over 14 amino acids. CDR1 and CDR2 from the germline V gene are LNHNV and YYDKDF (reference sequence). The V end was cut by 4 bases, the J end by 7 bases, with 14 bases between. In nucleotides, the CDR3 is TGTGCCACCAGCAAACCAGACAGTGGGCAGCCCCAGCATTTT. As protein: CATSKPDSGQPQHF.

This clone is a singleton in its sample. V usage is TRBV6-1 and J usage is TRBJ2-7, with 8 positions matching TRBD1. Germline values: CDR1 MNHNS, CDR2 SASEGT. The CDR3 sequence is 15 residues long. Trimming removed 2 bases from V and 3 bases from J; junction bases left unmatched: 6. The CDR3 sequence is CASSEFGQGIYEQYF. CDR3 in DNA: TGTGCCAGCAGTGAATTTGGACAGGGTATCTACGAGCAGTACTTC.

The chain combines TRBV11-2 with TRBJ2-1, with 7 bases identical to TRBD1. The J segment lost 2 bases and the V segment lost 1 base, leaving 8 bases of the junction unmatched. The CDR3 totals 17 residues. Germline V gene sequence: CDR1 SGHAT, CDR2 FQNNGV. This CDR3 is CASSLVGTENTYNEQFF. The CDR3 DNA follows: TGTGCCAGCAGCTTAGTCGGGACAGAAAATACCTACAATGAGCAGTTCTTC.

The CDR3 reads CAWSVVGGATGELFF. CDR3 DNA sequence: TGTGCCTGGAGTGTAGTTGGTGGGGCCACCGGGGAGCTGTTTTTT. The rearrangement uses TRBV30 and TRBJ2-2; weak D call: TRBD1 (5 bases). The CDR3 is 15 residues long. Trimming removed 0 bases at V and 4 bases at J, with 12 bases between. Per germline, CDR1 GTSNPN and CDR2 SVGIG (reference sequence).

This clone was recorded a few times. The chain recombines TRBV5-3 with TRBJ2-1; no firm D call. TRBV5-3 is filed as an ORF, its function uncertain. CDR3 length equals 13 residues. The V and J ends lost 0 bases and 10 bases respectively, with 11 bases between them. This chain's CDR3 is CARSLVVLREQFF. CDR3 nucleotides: TGTGCCAGAAGCTTGGTTGTCCTCCGGGAGCAGTTCTTC.

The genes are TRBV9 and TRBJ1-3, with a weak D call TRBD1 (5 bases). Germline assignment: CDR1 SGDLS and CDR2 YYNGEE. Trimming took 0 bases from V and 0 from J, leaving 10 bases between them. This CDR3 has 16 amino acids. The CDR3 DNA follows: TGTGCCAGCAGCGTAGATCACAGGAGCTCTGGAAACACCATATATTTT. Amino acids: CASSVDHRSSGNTIYF.

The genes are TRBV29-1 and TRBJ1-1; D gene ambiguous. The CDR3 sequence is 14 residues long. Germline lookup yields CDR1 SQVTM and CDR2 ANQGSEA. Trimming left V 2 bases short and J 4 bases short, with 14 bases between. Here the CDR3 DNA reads TGCAGCGTTGAATTCGCTCGGCGGAGCACTGAAGCTTTCTTT. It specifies CSVEFARRSTEAFF.

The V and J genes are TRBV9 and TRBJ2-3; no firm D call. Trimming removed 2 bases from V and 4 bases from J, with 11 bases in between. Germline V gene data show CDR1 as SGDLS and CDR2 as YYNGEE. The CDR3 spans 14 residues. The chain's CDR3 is CASSVPTLPDTQYF. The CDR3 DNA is TGTGCCAGCAGCGTCCCTACTTTGCCAGATACGCAGTATTTT.

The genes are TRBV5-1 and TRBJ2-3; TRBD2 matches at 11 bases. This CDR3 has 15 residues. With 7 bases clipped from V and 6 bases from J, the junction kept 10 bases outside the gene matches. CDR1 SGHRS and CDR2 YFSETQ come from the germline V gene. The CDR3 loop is CASRRPSGGSDTQYF. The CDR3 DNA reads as TGCGCCAGCCGTCGGCCTAGCGGGGGGTCCGATACGCAGTATTTT.

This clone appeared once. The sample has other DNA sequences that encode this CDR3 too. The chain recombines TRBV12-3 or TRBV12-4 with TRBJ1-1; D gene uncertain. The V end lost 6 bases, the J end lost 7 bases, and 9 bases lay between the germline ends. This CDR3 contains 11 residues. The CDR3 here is CASSPGNEAFF. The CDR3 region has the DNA TGTGCCAGCAGCCCGGGAAATGAAGCTTTCTTT.

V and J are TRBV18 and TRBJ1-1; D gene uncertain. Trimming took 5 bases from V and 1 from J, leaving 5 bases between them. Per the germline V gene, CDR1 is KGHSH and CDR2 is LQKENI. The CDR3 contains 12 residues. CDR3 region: CASSLANTEAFF. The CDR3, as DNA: TGTGCCAGCTCATTAGCGAACACTGAAGCTTTCTTT. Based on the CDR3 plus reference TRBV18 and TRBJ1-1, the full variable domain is NAGVMQNPRHLVRRRGQEARLRCSPMKGHSHVYWYRQLPEEGLKFMVYLQKENIIDESGMPKERFSAEFPKEGPSILRIQQVVRGDSAAYFCASSLANTEAFFGQGTRLTVV.

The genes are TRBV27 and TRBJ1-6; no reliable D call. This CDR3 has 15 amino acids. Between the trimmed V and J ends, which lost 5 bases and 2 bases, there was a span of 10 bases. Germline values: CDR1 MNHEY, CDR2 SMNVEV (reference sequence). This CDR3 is CASSGSHTYNSPLHF. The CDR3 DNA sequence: TGTGCCAGCAGTGGCAGTCACACCTATAATTCACCCCTCCACTTT.

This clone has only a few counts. CDR3 nucleotide sequence: TGTGCCTGGAGTGGACTTATGACAGATACGCAGTATTTT. It encodes CAWSGLMTDTQYF. The V gene is TRBV30, the J gene TRBJ2-3; D is ambiguous. The CDR3 totals 13 residues. Trimming shortened V by 1 base and J by 3 bases, and 8 bases separated the two germline ends. CDR1 is GTSNPN and CDR2 is SVGIG in the germline V gene (reference sequence).

The CDR3 sequence: CASSLAQTGGTEAFF. Written as DNA, the CDR3 is TGCGCCAGCAGCTTGGCCCAGACAGGGGGGACTGAAGCTTTCTTT. The chain recombines TRBV5-1 with TRBJ1-1; TRBD1 matches 9 bases. V shed 0 bases, J shed 5 bases, and the junction held 5 bases outside the gene matches. Germline V lookup: CDR1 SGHRS, CDR2 YFSETQ. The CDR3 covers 15 residues. The full variable domain, rest sourced from reference TRBV5-1 and TRBJ1-1, is KAGVTQTPRYLIKTRGQQVTLSCSPISGHRSVSWYQQTPGQGLQFLFEYFSETQRNKGNFPGRFSGRQFSNSRSEMNVSTLELGDSALYLCASSLAQTGGTEAFFGQGTRLTVV.

The CDR3 nucleotides read TGTGCCAGCAGTTACTTAACGGGACAGGGGAACACTGAAGCTTTCTTT. It yields the protein CASSYLTGQGNTEAFF. This chain joins TRBV6-5 and TRBJ1-1; 9 bases line up with TRBD1. Trimming cost V 1 base and J 1 base; bases outside gene matches: 4. CDR1 and CDR2 from the germline V gene are MNHEY and SVGAGI. This CDR3 region has 16 residues.